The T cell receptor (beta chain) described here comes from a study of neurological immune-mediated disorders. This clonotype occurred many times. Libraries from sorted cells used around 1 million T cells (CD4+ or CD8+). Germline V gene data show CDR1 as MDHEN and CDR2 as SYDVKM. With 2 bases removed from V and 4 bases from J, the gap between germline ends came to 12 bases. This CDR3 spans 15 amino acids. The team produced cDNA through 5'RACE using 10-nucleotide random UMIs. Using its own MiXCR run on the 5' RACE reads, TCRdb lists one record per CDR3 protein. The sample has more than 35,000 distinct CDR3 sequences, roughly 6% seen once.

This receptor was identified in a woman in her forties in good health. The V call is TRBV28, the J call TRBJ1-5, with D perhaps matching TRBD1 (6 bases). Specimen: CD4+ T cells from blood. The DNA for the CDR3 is TGTGCCAGCAGTTTAGCCGGACAGCCTAATCAGCCCCAGCATTTT. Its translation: CASSLAGQPNQPQHF.